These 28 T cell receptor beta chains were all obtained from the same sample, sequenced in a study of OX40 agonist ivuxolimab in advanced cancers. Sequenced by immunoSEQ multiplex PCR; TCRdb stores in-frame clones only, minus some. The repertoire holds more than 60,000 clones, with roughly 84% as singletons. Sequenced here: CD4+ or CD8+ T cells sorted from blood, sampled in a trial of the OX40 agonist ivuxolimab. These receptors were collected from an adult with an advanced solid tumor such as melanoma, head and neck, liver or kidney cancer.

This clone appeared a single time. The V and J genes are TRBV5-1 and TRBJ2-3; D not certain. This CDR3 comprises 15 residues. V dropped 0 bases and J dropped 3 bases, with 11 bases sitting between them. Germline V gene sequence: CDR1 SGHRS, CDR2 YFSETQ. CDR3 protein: CASSLALVLTDTQYF. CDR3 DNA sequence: TGCGCCAGCAGCTTGGCATTAGTCCTTACAGATACGCAGTATTTT. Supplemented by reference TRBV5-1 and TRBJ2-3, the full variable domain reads KAGVTQTPRYLIKTRGQQVTLSCSPISGHRSVSWYQQTPGQGLQFLFEYFSETQRNKGNFPGRFSGRQFSNSRSEMNVSTLELGDSALYLCASSLALVLTDTQYFGPGTRLTVL.

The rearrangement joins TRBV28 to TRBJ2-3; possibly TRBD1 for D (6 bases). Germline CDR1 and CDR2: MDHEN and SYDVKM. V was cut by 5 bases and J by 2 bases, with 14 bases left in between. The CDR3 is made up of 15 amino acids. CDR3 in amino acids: CASSPQGRSTDTQYF. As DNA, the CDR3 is TGTGCCAGCAGTCCTCAGGGGAGATCCACAGATACGCAGTATTTT.

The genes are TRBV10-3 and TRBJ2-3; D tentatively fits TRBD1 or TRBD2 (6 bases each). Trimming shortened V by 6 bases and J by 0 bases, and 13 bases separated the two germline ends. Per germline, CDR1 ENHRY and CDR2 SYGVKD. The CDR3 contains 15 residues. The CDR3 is CAISPGAGSTDTQYF. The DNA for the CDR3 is TGTGCCATCAGCCCGGGGGCTGGTAGCACAGATACGCAGTATTTT.

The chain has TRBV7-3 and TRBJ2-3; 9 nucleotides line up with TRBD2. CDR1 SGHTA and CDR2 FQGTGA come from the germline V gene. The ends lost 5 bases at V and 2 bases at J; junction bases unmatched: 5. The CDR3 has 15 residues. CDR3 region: CASSQTSGLTDTQYF. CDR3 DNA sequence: TGTGCCAGCAGCCAAACTAGCGGGCTCACAGATACGCAGTATTTT.

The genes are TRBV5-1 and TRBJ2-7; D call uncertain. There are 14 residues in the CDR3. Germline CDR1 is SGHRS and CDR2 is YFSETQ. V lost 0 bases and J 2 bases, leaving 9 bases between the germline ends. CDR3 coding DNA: TGCGCCAGCAGCTTGGATACAGCCACCTACGAGCAGTACTTC. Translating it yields CASSLDTATYEQYF. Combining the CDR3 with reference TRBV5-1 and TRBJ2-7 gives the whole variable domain KAGVTQTPRYLIKTRGQQVTLSCSPISGHRSVSWYQQTPGQGLQFLFEYFSETQRNKGNFPGRFSGRQFSNSRSEMNVSTLELGDSALYLCASSLDTATYEQYFGPGTRLTVT.

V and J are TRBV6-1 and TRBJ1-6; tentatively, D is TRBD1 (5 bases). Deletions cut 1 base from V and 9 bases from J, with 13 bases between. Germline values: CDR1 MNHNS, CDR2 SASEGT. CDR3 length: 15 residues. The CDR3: CASSEDPGGGSPLHF. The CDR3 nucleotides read TGTGCCAGCAGTGAAGATCCGGGCGGGGGTTCACCCCTCCACTTT.

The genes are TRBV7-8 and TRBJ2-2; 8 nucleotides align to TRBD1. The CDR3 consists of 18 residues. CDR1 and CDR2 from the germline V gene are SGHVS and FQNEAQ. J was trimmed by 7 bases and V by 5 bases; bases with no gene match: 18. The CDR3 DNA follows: TGTGCCAGCAGCCCAGGCCTCGGACAGGGTGGGGCTGGCGGGGAGCTGTTTTTT. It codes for CASSPGLGQGGAGGELFF. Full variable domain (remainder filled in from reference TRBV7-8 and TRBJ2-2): GAGVSQSPRYKVAKRGQDVALRCDPISGHVSLFWYQQALGQGPEFLTYFQNEAQLDKSGLPSDRFFAERPEGSVSTLKIQRTQQEDSAVYLCASSPGLGQGGAGGELFFGEGSRLTVL.

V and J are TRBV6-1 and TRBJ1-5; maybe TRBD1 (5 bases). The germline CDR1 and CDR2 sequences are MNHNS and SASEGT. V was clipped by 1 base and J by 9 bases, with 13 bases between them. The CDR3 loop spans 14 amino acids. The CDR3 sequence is CASSEGPGQGPQHF. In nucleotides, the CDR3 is TGTGCCAGCAGTGAAGGGCCAGGTCAGGGGCCCCAGCATTTT.

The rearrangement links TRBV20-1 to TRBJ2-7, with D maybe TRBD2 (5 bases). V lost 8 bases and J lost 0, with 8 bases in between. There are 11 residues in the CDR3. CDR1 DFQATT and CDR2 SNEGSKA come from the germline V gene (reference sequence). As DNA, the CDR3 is TGCAGTTGCGGGTCCTCCTACGAGCAGTACTTC. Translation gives CSCGSSYEQYF.

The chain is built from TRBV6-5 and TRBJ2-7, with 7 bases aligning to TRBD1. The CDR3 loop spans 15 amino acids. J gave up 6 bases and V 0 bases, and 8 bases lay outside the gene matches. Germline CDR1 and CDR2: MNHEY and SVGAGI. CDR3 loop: CASSYSNTGVGEQYF. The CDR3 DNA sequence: TGTGCCAGCAGTTACTCGAACACAGGGGTTGGCGAGCAGTACTTC.

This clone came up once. The CDR3 is CAGREGQVYTGELFF. The CDR3, as DNA: TGTGCCGGGCGGGAGGGACAGGTATACACCGGGGAGCTGTTTTTT. This chain connects TRBV2 to TRBJ2-2; perhaps TRBD2 as D (9 bases). The V and J ends lost 11 bases and 3 bases respectively, with 19 bases between them. The CDR3 runs to 15 residues. Germline CDR1 and CDR2: SNHLY and FYNNEI. Filled out from reference TRBV2 and TRBJ2-2, the complete variable domain reads EPEVTQTPSHQVTQMGQEVILRCVPISNHLYFYWYRQILGQKVEFLVSFYNNEISEKSEIFDDQFSVERPDGSNFTLKIRSTKLEDSAMYFCAGREGQVYTGELFFGEGSRLTVL.

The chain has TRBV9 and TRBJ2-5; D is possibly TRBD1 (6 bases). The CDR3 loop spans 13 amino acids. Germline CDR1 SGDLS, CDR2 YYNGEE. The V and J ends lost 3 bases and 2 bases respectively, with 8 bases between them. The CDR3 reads CASSAGEQETQYF. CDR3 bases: TGTGCCAGCAGCGCAGGGGAACAAGAGACCCAGTACTTC. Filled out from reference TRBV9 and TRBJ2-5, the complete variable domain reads DSGVTQTPKHLITATGQRVTLRCSPRSGDLSVYWYQQSLDQGLQFLIQYYNGEERAKGNILERFSAQQFPDLHSELNLSSLELGDSALYFCASSAGEQETQYFGPGTRLLVL.

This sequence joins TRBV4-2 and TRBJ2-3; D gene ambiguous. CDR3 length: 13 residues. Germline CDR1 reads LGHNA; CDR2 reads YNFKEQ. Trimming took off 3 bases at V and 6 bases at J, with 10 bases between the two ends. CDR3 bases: TGTGCCAGCAGCCAGTTAAACGGGGATACGCAGTATTTT. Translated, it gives CASSQLNGDTQYF.

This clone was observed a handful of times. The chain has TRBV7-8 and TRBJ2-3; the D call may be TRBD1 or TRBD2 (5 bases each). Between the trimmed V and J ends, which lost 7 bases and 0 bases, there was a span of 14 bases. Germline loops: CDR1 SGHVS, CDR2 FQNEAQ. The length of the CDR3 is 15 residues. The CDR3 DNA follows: TGTGCCAGCATTTCAGCAGGGACGAGCACAGATACGCAGTATTTT. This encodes CASISAGTSTDTQYF. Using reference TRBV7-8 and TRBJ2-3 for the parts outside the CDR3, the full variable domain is GAGVSQSPRYKVAKRGQDVALRCDPISGHVSLFWYQQALGQGPEFLTYFQNEAQLDKSGLPSDRFFAERPEGSVSTLKIQRTQQEDSAVYLCASISAGTSTDTQYFGPGTRLTVL.

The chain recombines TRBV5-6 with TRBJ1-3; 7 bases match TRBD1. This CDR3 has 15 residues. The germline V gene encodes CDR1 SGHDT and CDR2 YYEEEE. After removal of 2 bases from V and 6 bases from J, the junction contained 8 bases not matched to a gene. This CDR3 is CASSFLTGNINTIYF. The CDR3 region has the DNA TGTGCCAGCAGCTTCCTGACAGGGAACATAAACACCATATATTTT.

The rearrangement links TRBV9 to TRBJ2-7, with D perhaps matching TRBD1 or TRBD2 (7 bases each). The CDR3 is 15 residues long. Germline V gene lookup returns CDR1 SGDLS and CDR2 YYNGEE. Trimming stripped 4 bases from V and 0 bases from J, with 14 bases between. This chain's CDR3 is CASSPREGASYEQYF. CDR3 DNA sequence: TGTGCCAGCAGCCCGAGGGAGGGGGCCTCCTACGAGCAGTACTTC.

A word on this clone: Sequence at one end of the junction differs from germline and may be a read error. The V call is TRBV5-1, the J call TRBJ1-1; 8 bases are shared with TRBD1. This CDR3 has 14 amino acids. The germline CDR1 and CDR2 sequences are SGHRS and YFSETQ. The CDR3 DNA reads TGCGCCAGCACCTTGTCCGGACAGGGCACTGAAGCTTTCTTT. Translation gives CASTLSGQGTEAFF.

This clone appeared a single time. CDR3 region: CASGLRQGTGALSSYEQYF. The CDR3 DNA reads TGTGCTAGTGGTTTGAGGCAGGGGACAGGGGCACTGAGCTCCTACGAGCAGTACTTC. This sequence joins TRBV12-5 and TRBJ2-7, with 10 nucleotides matching TRBD1. Trimming removed 2 bases from V and 0 bases from J; junction bases left unmatched: 13. The CDR3 extends over 19 amino acids. Germline CDR1 reads LGHNT; CDR2 reads FRNRAP.

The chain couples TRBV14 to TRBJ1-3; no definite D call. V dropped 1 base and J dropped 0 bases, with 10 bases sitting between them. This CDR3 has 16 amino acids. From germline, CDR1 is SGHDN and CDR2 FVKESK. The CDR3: CASSQGLRASGNTIYF. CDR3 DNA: TGTGCCAGCAGCCAAGGTCTAAGGGCCTCTGGAAACACCATATATTTT.

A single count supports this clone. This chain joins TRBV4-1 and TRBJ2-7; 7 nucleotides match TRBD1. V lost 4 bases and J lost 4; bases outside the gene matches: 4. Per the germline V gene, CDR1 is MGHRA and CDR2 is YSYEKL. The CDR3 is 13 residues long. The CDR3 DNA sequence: TGCGCCAGCAGCCGCCGGGACAGTTACGAGCAGTACTTC. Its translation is CASSRRDSYEQYF.

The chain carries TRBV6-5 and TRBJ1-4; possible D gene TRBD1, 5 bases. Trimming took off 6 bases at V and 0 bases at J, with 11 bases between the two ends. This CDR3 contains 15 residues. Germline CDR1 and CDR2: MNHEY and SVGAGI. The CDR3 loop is CASSDTGATNEKLFF. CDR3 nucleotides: TGTGCCAGCAGCGACACAGGTGCAACTAATGAAAAACTGTTTTTT.

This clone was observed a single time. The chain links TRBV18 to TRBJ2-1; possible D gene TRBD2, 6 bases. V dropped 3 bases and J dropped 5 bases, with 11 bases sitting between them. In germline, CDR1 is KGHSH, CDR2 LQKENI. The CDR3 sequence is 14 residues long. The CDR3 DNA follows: TGTGCCAGCTCACCGAACCGCGGGGACAATGAGCAGTTCTTC. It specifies CASSPNRGDNEQFF.

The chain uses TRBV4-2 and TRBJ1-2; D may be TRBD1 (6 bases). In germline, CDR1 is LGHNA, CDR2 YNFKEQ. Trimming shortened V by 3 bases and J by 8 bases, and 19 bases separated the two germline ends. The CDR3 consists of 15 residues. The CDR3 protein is CASSQESGTSLGYTF. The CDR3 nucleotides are TGTGCCAGCAGCCAGGAATCCGGGACATCCCTGGGCTACACCTTC.

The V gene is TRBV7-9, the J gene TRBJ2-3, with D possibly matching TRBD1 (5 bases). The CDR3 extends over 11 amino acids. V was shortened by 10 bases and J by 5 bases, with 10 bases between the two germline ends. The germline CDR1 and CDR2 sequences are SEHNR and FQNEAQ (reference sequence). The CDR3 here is CATGQGDTQYF. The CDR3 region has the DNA TGTGCCACCGGACAAGGAGATACGCAGTATTTT.

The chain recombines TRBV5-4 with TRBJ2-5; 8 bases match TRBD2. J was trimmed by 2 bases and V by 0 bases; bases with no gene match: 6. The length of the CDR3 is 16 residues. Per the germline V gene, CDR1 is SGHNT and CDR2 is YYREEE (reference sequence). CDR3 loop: CASSLGLTGGQETQYF. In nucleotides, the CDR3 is TGTGCCAGCAGCTTGGGGCTGACGGGGGGGCAAGAGACCCAGTACTTC.

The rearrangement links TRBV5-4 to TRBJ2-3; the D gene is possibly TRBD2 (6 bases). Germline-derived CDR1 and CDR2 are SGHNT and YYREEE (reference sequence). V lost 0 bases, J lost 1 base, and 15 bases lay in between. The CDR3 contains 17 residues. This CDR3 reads CASSLVGRSPRTDTQYF. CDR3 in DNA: TGTGCCAGCAGCTTGGTGGGGAGGAGTCCACGCACAGATACGCAGTATTTT.

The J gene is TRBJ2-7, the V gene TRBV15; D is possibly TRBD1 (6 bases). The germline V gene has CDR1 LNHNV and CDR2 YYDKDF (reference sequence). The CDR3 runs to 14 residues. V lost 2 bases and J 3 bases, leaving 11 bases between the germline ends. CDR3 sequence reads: CATSRLTQGYEQYF. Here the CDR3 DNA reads TGTGCCACCAGCAGACTCACACAGGGCTACGAGCAGTACTTC.

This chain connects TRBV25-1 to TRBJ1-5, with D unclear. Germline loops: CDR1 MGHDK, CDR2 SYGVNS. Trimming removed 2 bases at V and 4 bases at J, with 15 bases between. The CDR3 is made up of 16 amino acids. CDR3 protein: CASSEVVRRTNQPQHF. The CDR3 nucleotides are TGTGCCAGCAGTGAAGTCGTCAGGCGGACTAATCAGCCCCAGCATTTT.